The 16 T cell receptor beta chains in this list originate from one sample, sequenced in a study of T cell responses to AZD1222 COVID-19 vaccine. Using immunoSEQ multiplex PCR, the repertoire was profiled, and TCRdb retains in-frame clones only, with some absent. Here the sample spans about 190,000 clones, 85% to 95% being singletons. This specimen consisted of peripheral blood, obtained on day 0 of AZD1222 vaccination. The receptors originated from an adult in good health.

The rearrangement links TRBV3-1 (or the pseudogene TRBV3-2) to TRBJ1-5; D gene uncertain. The CDR3 consists of 12 residues. Germline CDR1 LGHDT, CDR2 YNNKEL (reference sequence). V was shortened by 1 base and J by 8 bases, with 6 bases between the two germline ends. CDR3 region: CASSQGAEPQHF. The DNA for the CDR3 is TGTGCCAGCAGCCAAGGTGCGGAGCCCCAGCATTTT.

V usage is TRBV9 and J usage is TRBJ1-6; tentative D call: TRBD1 (5 bases). V was shortened by 0 bases and J by 7 bases, with 17 bases between the two germline ends. Looked up from germline, CDR1 is SGDLS and CDR2 is YYNGEE. The CDR3 has 17 residues. The CDR3 loop is CASSVDGASGRNSPLHF. Here the CDR3 DNA reads TGTGCCAGCAGCGTAGATGGAGCGTCAGGGAGGAATTCACCCCTCCACTTT.

The chain employs TRBV3-1 (or the pseudogene TRBV3-2) and TRBJ2-2; D is uncertain. The CDR3 is made up of 11 amino acids. V was cut by 3 bases and J by 6 bases, with 2 bases left in between. From germline, CDR1 is LGHDT and CDR2 YNNKEL (reference sequence). The CDR3 nucleotides read TGTGCCAGCAGCCATCCCGGGGAGCTGTTTTTT. This translates into CASSHPGELFF.

The chain uses TRBV28 and TRBJ1-5; D ambiguous. The CDR3 is 13 residues long. The germline V and J ends were trimmed by 4 bases and 6 bases, with 10 bases remaining between them. Germline-derived CDR1 and CDR2 are MDHEN and SYDVKM. This chain's CDR3 is CASSSREFQPQHF. The CDR3 coding sequence is TGTGCCAGCAGTTCCCGGGAGTTTCAGCCCCAGCATTTT.

The chain is built from TRBV27 and TRBJ2-7, with 12 bases that match TRBD1. After removal of 5 bases from V and 4 bases from J, the junction contained 9 bases not matched to a gene. The germline V gene encodes CDR1 MNHEY and CDR2 SMNVEV (reference sequence). The CDR3 is 16 residues long. Here the CDR3 DNA reads TGTGCCAGCAGTCCCCTGGGACAGGGGGCGGGATACGAGCAGTACTTC. Residues: CASSPLGQGAGYEQYF.

The chain links TRBV28 to TRBJ2-7; TRBD1 matches at 7 bases. Trimming cost V 7 bases and J 4 bases; bases outside gene matches: 7. CDR1 MDHEN and CDR2 SYDVKM come from the germline V gene. The CDR3 has 13 residues. The CDR3 sequence is CASKSGQAYEQYF. The CDR3 DNA reads TGTGCCAGCAAGTCCGGACAGGCGTACGAGCAGTACTTC.

This chain joins TRBV27 and TRBJ2-1; D may match TRBD1 or TRBD2 (5 bases each). The V gene's germline CDR1 is MNHEY and CDR2 SMNVEV (reference sequence). Trimming took off 3 bases at V and 9 bases at J, with 9 bases between the two ends. The CDR3 sequence is 12 residues long. The CDR3 DNA reads as TGTGCCAGCAGTTTCGCCGGGGCTGAGCAGTTCTTC. Its protein product is CASSFAGAEQFF.

V gene TRBV28 combines with J gene TRBJ2-1, with D possibly matching TRBD1 (5 bases). Per the germline V gene, CDR1 is MDHEN and CDR2 is SYDVKM. This CDR3 has 14 amino acids. V lost 5 bases to trimming and J lost 4 bases, with 12 bases between them. The CDR3 DNA is TGTGCCAGCAGTGGACATTACCCTTACAATGAGCAGTTCTTC. Translated, it gives CASSGHYPYNEQFF. Together with reference TRBV28 and TRBJ2-1, the CDR3 gives the full variable domain: DVKVTQSSRYLVKRTGEKVFLECVQDMDHENMFWYRQDPGLGLRLIYFSYDVKMKEKGDIPEGYSVSREKKERFSLILESASTNQTSMYLCASSGHYPYNEQFFGPGTRLTVL.

The chain is built from TRBV3-1 (or the pseudogene TRBV3-2) and TRBJ1-1, with 7 bases aligning to TRBD1. Unmatched junction bases numbered 8, after V lost 1 base and J lost 6 bases. CDR1 LGHDT and CDR2 YNNKEL come from the germline V gene (reference sequence). The CDR3 runs to 15 residues. The CDR3 loop is CASSQAWDSGAEAFF. The CDR3 coding sequence is TGTGCCAGCAGCCAAGCCTGGGACAGCGGGGCTGAAGCTTTCTTT.

The chain carries TRBV7-9 and TRBJ2-7, with TRBD2 as a possible D gene (5 bases). The CDR3 spans 13 residues. Per the germline V gene, CDR1 is SEHNR and CDR2 is FQNEAQ (reference sequence). Deletions cut 3 bases from V and 6 bases from J, with 12 bases between. In DNA, the CDR3 is TGTGCCAGCAGCTTTGAGGGTTTGGGCGAGCAGTACTTC. Protein: CASSFEGLGEQYF.

This chain connects TRBV5-4 to TRBJ2-2; D is perhaps TRBD1 (6 bases). The germline V gene encodes CDR1 SGHNT and CDR2 YYREEE (reference sequence). Trimming took 0 bases from V and 2 from J, leaving 11 bases between them. The CDR3 is made up of 16 amino acids. This CDR3 reads CASSLAVDSNTGELFF. The CDR3 nucleotides read TGTGCCAGCAGCTTGGCCGTGGACAGCAACACCGGGGAGCTGTTTTTT.

V gene TRBV19 combines with J gene TRBJ2-2, with no clear D. Germline assignment: CDR1 LNHDA and CDR2 SQIVND (reference sequence). V lost 7 bases to trimming and J lost 3 bases, with 9 bases between them. The CDR3 loop spans 13 amino acids. The CDR3 loop is CASNRRDTGELFF. In DNA, the CDR3 is TGTGCCAGTAACCGTCGGGACACCGGGGAGCTGTTTTTT.

This chain connects TRBV4-3 to TRBJ2-3; no clear D gene. The CDR3 length is 12 residues. The ends were cut back, 1 base at V and 4 bases at J, with 3 bases in the middle. Germline CDR1 is LGHNA and CDR2 is YSLEER. In DNA form, the CDR3 reads TGCGCCAGCAGCCAAGGGGCAGATACGCAGTATTTT. This translates into CASSQGADTQYF.

The V and J genes are TRBV27 and TRBJ2-2; 10 bases agree with TRBD1. Germline loops: CDR1 MNHEY, CDR2 SMNVEV (reference sequence). V shed 6 bases, J shed 4 bases, and the junction held 2 bases outside the gene matches. This CDR3 is 14 amino acids long. This CDR3 reads CASRDRGITGELFF. CDR3 coding DNA: TGTGCCAGCAGGGACAGGGGGATCACCGGGGAGCTGTTTTTT.

The J gene is TRBJ1-5, the V gene TRBV5-6, with D possibly TRBD1 on 5 matching bases. This CDR3 contains 13 residues. With 0 bases removed from V and 9 bases from J, the gap between germline ends came to 10 bases. Germline V gene data show CDR1 as SGHDT and CDR2 as YYEEEE. This CDR3 reads CASSLAGIGPQHF. In nucleotides, the CDR3 is TGTGCCAGCAGCTTGGCAGGGATTGGGCCCCAGCATTTT.

A single count supports this clone. This chain connects TRBV24-1 to TRBJ1-5; 7 nucleotides match TRBD1. The CDR3 runs to 14 residues. The germline CDR1 and CDR2 sequences are KGHDR and SFDVKD. Trimming cost V 5 bases and J 7 bases; bases outside gene matches: 7. The CDR3 protein is CATSASGGEQPQHF. The CDR3 DNA is TGTGCCACCAGTGCGTCAGGGGGAGAGCAGCCCCAGCATTTT.